These 3 T cell receptor beta chains share one sample of origin, sequenced in a study of regulatory T cells in long-lasting Graves disease. Construction of TCR beta libraries relied on iRepertoire HTBI primers and on Arm-PCR targeting CDR3 regions. TCRdb reanalysed the multiplex PCR reads using MiXCR and keeps one entry per CDR3 protein. The profile shows about 520,000 distinct CDR3 sequences, 12% of them singletons. Time point indicated: newly diagnosed GD, antithyroid drugs for less than 3 months. The TCR library was made from RNA that had been extracted from PBMCs in TRIzol. This sample also belongs to another study, concerning T cells in Graves' hyperthyroidism and ophthalmopathy.

The sequencing used peripheral blood mononuclear cells (PBMCs), collected at new diagnosis, from a patient treated with antithyroid drugs. Receptor source: a woman aged 25 to 39 with Graves disease.

This clonotype was seen many times. The chain combines TRBV29-1 with TRBJ1-2; a possible D gene is TRBD1 (5 bases). Germline V CDR1 and CDR2: SQVTM, ANQGSEA. V shed 7 bases and J shed 1 base, with 13 bases lying between them. This CDR3 spans 13 amino acids. In DNA form, the CDR3 reads TGCAGCGCACGGGACCGCGGTAACTATGGCTACACCTTC. The encoded protein is CSARDRGNYGYTF.

The table lists this clonotype with many counts. V usage is TRBV2 and J usage is TRBJ1-5; D remains ambiguous. V was trimmed by 5 bases and J by 2 bases, leaving 10 bases between them. Germline assignment: CDR1 SNHLY and CDR2 FYNNEI. The CDR3 sequence is 14 residues long. The CDR3 DNA sequence: TGTGCCAGCAGTCCGACAAACCGCAATCAGCCCCAGCATTTT. Translated, it gives CASSPTNRNQPQHF.

This clonotype occurred a few times. The chain combines TRBV14 with TRBJ2-1; TRBD2 might be the D (6 bases). This CDR3 comprises 17 residues. Germline values: CDR1 SGHDN, CDR2 FVKESK. V was shortened by 5 bases and J by 3 bases, with 20 bases between the two germline ends. The CDR3 is CASSWRSGGIGYNEQFF. CDR3 sequence (DNA): TGTGCCAGCAGCTGGCGGTCAGGCGGGATCGGCTACAATGAGCAGTTCTTC.